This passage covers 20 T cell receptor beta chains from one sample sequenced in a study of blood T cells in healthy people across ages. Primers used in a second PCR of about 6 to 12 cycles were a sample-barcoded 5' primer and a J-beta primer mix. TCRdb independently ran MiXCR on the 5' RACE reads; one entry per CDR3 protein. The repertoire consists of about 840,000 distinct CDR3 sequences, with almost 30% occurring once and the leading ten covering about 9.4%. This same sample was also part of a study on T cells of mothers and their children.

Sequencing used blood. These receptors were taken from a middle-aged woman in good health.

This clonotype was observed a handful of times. The CDR3 loop reads CASTPNRSGGEGYTF. The CDR3 DNA follows: TGTGCCAGCACTCCCAATCGGTCAGGGGGCGAGGGCTACACCTTC. The chain employs TRBV6-6 and TRBJ1-2; TRBD1 matches 8 bases. Germline V gene data show CDR1 as MNHNY and CDR2 as SVGAGI (reference sequence). The V and J ends lost 7 bases and 8 bases, in that order; junction bases with no gene match: 15. The CDR3 runs to 15 residues.

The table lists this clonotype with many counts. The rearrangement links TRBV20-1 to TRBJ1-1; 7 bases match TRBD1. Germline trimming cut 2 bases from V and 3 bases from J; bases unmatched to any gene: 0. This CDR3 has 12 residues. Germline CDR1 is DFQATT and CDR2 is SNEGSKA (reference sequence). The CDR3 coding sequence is TGCAGTGCTAGACAGGGGGACACTGAAGCTTTCTTT. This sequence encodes CSARQGDTEAFF.

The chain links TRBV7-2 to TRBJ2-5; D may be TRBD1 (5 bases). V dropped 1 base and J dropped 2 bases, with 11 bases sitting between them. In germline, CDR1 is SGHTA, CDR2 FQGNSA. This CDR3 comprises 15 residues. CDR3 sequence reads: CASSLEGLQQETQYF. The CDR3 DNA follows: TGTGCCAGCAGCTTAGAGGGGCTCCAACAAGAGACCCAGTACTTC.

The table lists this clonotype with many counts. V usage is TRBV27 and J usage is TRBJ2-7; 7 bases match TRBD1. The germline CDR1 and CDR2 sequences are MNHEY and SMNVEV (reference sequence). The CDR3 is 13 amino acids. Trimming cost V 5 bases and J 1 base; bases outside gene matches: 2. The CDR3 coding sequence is TGTGCCAGCAGTCGGACAGGATCCTACGAGCAGTACTTC. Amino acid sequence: CASSRTGSYEQYF.

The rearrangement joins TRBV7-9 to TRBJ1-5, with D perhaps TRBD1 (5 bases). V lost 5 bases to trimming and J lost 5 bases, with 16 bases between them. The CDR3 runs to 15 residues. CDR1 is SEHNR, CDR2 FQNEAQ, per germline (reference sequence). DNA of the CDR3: TGTGCCAGCAGCCCTACCGGGACGTCGGATCAGCCCCAGCATTTT. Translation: CASSPTGTSDQPQHF.

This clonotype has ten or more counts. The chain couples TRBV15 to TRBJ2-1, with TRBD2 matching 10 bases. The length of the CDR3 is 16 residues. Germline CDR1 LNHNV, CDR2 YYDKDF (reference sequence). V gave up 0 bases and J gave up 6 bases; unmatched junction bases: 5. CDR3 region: CATSRDLSGGANEQFF. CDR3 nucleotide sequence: TGTGCCACCAGCAGAGATCTGAGCGGGGGGGCCAATGAGCAGTTCTTC.

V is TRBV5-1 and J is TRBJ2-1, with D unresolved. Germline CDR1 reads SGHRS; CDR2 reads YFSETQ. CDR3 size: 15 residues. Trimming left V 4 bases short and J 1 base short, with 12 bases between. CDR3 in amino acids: CASSPIRESYNEQFF. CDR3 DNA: TGCGCCAGCAGCCCGATTAGAGAATCCTACAATGAGCAGTTCTTC.

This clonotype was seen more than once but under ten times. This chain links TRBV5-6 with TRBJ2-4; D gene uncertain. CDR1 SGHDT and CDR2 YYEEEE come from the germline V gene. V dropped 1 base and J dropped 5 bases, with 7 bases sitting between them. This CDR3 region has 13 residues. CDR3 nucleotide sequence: TGTGCCAGCAGCTTGTCGCCGGAAAACATTCAGTACTTC. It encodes CASSLSPENIQYF.

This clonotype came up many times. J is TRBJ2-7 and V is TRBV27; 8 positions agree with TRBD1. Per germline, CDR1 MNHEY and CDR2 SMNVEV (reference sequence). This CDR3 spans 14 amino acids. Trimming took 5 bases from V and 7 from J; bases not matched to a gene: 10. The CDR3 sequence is CASSPDRETWEQYF. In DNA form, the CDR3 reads TGTGCCAGCAGTCCGGACAGGGAAACATGGGAGCAGTACTTC.

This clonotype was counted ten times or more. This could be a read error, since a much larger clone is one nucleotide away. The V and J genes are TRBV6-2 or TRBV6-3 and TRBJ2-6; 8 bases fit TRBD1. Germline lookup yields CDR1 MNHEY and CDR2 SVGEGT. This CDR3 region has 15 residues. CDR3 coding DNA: TGTGCCAGCAGATTCAGGGGGCCTGGGGCCAACGTCCGGACTTTC. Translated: CASRFRGPGANVRTF.

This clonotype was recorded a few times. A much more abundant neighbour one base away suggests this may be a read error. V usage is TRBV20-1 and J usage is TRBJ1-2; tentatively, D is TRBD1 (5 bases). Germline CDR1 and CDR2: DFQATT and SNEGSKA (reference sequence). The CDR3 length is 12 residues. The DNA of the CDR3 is TGCAGGGCTAGATGGGGGGAGGAGGGCTACACCTTC. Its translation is CRARWGEEGYTF.

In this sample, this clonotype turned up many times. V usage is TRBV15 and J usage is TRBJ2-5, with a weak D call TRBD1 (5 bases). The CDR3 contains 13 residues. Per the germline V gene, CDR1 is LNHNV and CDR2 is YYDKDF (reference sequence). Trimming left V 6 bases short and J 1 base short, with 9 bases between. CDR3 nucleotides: TGTGCCACCAGGGAAGGGGTCCAAGAGACCCAGTACTTC. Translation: CATREGVQETQYF. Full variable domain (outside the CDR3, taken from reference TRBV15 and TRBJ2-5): DAMVIQNPRYQVTQFGKPVTLSCSQTLNHNVMYWYQQKSSQAPKLLFHYYDKDFNNEADTPDNFQSRRPNTSFCFLDIRSPGLGDTAMYLCATREGVQETQYFGPGTRLLVL.

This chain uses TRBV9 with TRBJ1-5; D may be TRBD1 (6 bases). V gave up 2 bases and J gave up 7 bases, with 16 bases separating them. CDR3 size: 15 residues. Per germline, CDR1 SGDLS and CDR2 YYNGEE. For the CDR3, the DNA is TGTGCCAGCAGCGTTACGGGGGGCGCAGGGCAGCCCCAGCATTTT. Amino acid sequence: CASSVTGGAGQPQHF.

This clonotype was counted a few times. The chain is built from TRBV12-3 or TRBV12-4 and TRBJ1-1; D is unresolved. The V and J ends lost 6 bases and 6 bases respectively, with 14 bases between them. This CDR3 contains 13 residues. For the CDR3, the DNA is TGTGCCAGCAGATTAAGAGTTACGGCTGAAGCTTTCTTT. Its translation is CASRLRVTAEAFF.

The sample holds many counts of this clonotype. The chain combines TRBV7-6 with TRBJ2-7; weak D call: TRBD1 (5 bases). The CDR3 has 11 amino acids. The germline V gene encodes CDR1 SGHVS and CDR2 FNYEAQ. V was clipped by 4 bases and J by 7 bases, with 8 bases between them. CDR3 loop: CASSSGNEQYF. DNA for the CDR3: TGTGCCAGCAGCTCAGGGAATGAGCAGTACTTC.

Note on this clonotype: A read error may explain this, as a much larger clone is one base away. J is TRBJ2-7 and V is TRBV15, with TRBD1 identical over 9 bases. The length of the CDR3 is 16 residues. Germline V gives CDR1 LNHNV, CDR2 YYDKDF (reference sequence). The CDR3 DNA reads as TGTGCCACCAGCAGACGAGGACAGGGGAGCTCCTACGAGCAGTGCTTC. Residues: CATSRRGQGSSYEQCF.

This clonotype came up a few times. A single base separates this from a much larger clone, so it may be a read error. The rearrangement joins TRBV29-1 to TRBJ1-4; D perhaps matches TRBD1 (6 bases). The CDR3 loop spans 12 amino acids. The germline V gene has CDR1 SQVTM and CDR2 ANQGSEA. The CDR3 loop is CSGRTENEKRFF. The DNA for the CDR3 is TGCAGCGGACGGACAGAGAATGAAAAACGGTTTTTT.

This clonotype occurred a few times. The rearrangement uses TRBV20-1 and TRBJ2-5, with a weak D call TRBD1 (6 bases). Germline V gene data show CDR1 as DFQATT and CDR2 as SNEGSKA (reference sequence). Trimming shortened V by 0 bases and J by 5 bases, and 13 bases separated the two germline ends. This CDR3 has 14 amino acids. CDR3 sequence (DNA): TGCAGTGCTAGAGATACAGGGCGGTGGGAGACCCAGTACTTC. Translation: CSARDTGRWETQYF.

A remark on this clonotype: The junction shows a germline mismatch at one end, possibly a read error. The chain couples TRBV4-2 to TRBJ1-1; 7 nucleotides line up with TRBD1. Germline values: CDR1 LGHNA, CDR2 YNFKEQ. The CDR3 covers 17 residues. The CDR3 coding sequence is TGTGCCGGCAGCCAAAACATATGGAGGGGGCTCAACACTGAAGCTTTCTTT. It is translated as CAGSQNIWRGLNTEAFF.

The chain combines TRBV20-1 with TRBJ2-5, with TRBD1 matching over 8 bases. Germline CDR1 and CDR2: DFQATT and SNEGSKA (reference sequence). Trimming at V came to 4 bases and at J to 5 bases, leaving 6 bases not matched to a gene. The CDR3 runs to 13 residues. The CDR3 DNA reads TGCAGTGCTATACAGGGGGTTATGGAGACCCAGTACTTC. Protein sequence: CSAIQGVMETQYF.